One sample yielded the 10 T cell receptor beta chains listed below, sequenced in a study of cytomegalovirus exposure and HLA in healthy donors. The PCR was carried out with 60 Vbeta primers and 13 Jbeta primers. The data were produced by immunoSEQ multiplex PCR, yet TCRdb's version contains in-frame clones alone and is incomplete. The data show around 140,000 clones, 80% seen once. The sequenced material came from PBMCs. Source of these receptors: a woman aged 25 to 45 in good health and CMV-seronegative.

This chain links TRBV27 with TRBJ2-7, with 9 bases matching TRBD1. CDR1 is MNHEY and CDR2 is SMNVEV in the germline V gene (reference sequence). This CDR3 contains 15 residues. The ends lost 5 bases at V and 0 bases at J; junction bases unmatched: 5. In DNA, the CDR3 is TGTGCCAGCAGTCCTGGACAGGGGAGCTCCTACGAGCAGTACTTC. Amino acids: CASSPGQGSSYEQYF.

This clone showed up just once. This chain links TRBV19 with TRBJ2-1, with D possibly being TRBD2 (5 bases). Between the trimmed V and J ends, which lost 0 bases and 9 bases, there was a span of 9 bases. The length of the CDR3 is 13 residues. Germline CDR1 reads LNHDA; CDR2 reads SQIVND (reference sequence). CDR3 in amino acids: CASSIDLRVEQFF. The DNA of the CDR3 is TGTGCCAGTAGTATAGATCTGAGGGTTGAGCAGTTCTTC.

This chain joins TRBV4-1 and TRBJ2-7, with 8 bases fitting TRBD2. V was pared by 0 bases and J by 7 bases, with 8 bases of the junction left unmatched. The CDR3 runs 15 residues. Germline V lookup: CDR1 MGHRA, CDR2 YSYEKL. CDR3 sequence reads: CASSQEAGALGEQYF. CDR3 bases: TGCGCCAGCAGCCAAGAAGCGGGGGCCTTGGGGGAGCAGTACTTC.

J is TRBJ2-3 and V is TRBV7-2; 9 bases are shared with TRBD2. The germline gives CDR1 SGHTA, CDR2 FQGNSA. Losses at the gene ends were 8 bases for V and 2 bases for J; bases not matched to a gene: 8. There are 15 residues in the CDR3. The CDR3 nucleotides are TGTGCCAGCTCCCTAGCGGGGACCCACACAGATACGCAGTATTTT. It yields the protein CASSLAGTHTDTQYF.

The J gene is TRBJ2-7, the V gene TRBV28; TRBD2 might be the D (6 bases). From germline, CDR1 is MDHEN and CDR2 SYDVKM. The V end was cut by 5 bases, the J end by 0 bases, with 11 bases between. This CDR3 is 14 amino acids long. The CDR3 DNA sequence: TGTGCCAGCAGTGCCGGGACTTACTCCTACGAGCAGTACTTC. Protein product: CASSAGTYSYEQYF.

The V gene is TRBV6-5, the J gene TRBJ1-6; D gene ambiguous. Trimming stripped 2 bases from V and 6 bases from J, with 11 bases between. There are 15 residues in the CDR3. The germline V gene has CDR1 MNHEY and CDR2 SVGAGI. The CDR3 DNA is TGTGCCAGCAGTTACCAACCTGGCCCTAATTCACCCCTCCACTTT. Its translation: CASSYQPGPNSPLHF.

CDR3 sequence (DNA): TGTGCCAGCTCACCCGGCGAGGCAGGGGGCGGTCAGCCCCAGCATTTT. Its protein product is CASSPGEAGGGQPQHF. The chain is built from TRBV18 and TRBJ1-5, with 8 bases aligning to TRBD1. The trim removed 3 bases at V and 6 bases at J, leaving 10 bases unmatched. The CDR3 is 16 amino acids. Germline V lookup: CDR1 KGHSH, CDR2 LQKENI.

V is TRBV9 and J is TRBJ2-1, with TRBD2 matching over 7 bases. Germline loops: CDR1 SGDLS, CDR2 YYNGEE. The length of the CDR3 is 15 residues. Trimming took 1 base from V and 5 from J; bases not matched to a gene: 6. The CDR3 spells CASSVWDYSNNEQFF. CDR3 sequence (DNA): TGTGCCAGCAGCGTATGGGACTACTCGAACAATGAGCAGTTCTTC.

The V and J genes are TRBV5-6 and TRBJ1-2; D may be TRBD1 (6 bases). The CDR3 runs to 15 residues. The V end lost 2 bases, the J end lost 4 bases, and 15 bases lay between the germline ends. CDR1 SGHDT and CDR2 YYEEEE come from the germline V gene. Here the CDR3 DNA reads TGTGCCAGCAGCTTAGCGGGACAAATCCTCTATGGCTACACCTTC. Encoded protein: CASSLAGQILYGYTF.

V is TRBV9 and J is TRBJ2-2; 8 positions match TRBD2. The CDR3 loop spans 15 amino acids. The germline gives CDR1 SGDLS, CDR2 YYNGEE. Trimming at V came to 4 bases and at J to 4 bases, leaving 6 bases not matched to a gene. Here the CDR3 reads CASSTGLAVTGELFF. The CDR3 DNA follows: TGTGCCAGCAGCACCGGACTAGCTGTCACCGGGGAGCTGTTTTTT.